This T cell receptor (beta chain) was sequenced for a study of cytomegalovirus exposure and HLA in healthy donors (dated by TCRdb to about 2017). Turning to the overall study: An earlier analysis of under 600 of the donors reported roughly 300 Gb of sequence data and 117 million unique TCR beta sequences from 150 million to 200 million T cells. Four to six DR-DQ haplotypes were handled as single units for association and clustering, since linkage in the cohort was strong. To predict cytomegalovirus infection status, the study brought together high-throughput TCR immunosequencing, statistical association of individual TCRs with disease status, and machine learning. The later analysis used no new phenotypic data to find candidate immune exposures, relying instead on TCR beta sequences and their occurrence across donors. Of the roughly 410 genotyped donors, 70% to 90% were placed in the genetic ancestry cluster associated with self-reported Caucasian donors. Alongside the repertoire data, information on donor age, sex, ethnicity and CMV serostatus was compiled. HLA typing included class I and class II loci at four-digit resolution. Typing coverage varied by locus: roughly 620-630 donors for A, B, C, DRB1 and DQB1; more than 500 for DQA1; about 570 for DPA1; fewer than 480 for DPB1. A later genetic analysis took genome-wide SNP genotypes for about 65% of the 666 donors and used that subset as a discovery cohort. Using immunosequencing, the study profiled T cell repertoires from 500 to 800 subjects and related those repertoires to cytomegalovirus serostatus. The study aimed to test whether signatures of past pathogen exposure could be identified by cataloging public T cell receptors. A separate validation cohort of more than 100 different subjects was used in addition to the approximately 670-subject first cohort. In a later analysis, previously published TCR beta repertoires from hundreds of donors were re-analyzed and high-resolution HLA genotyping was added so that TCR occurrence patterns could be studied. Among around 400 genotyped donors of the cohort, an average of approximately 230,000 unique TCR beta nucleotide sequences were sequenced per donor, around 20% of them non-productive. An early release covering 550 to 700 HLA-typed donors comprised around 300 gigabases of sequencing data and around 86 million unique TCR sequences. An earlier analysis of around 580 of the donors used high-throughput TCR beta sequencing to judge whether each TCR beta V gene segment behaved as functional or pseudogenic. All discovery cohort repertoires had been generated on a single sequencing platform. General conclusions and limits of the study: In a later analysis, several top co-occurrence clusters were reported to appear linked to parvovirus B19, influenza, CMV and Epstein-Barr virus. In a later analysis, HLA-associated TCR beta chains showed more clonal expansion and lower generation probabilities than non-associated chains that were equally common. A later analysis associated 16,951 TCR beta sequences with specific HLA alleles at a false discovery rate of 0.05. Compared with the approximately 600-donor mean, donors in an Asian-associated ancestry cluster had fewer N-insertions in productive TCRs, according to a later genetic analysis. The classifier was reported to diagnose cytomegalovirus status with high specificity and sensitivity in both the original cohort and the validation cohort. A total of around 150 TCR beta chains were listed by the study as associated with cytomegalovirus. A group of highly shared sequence variants was considered likely to be a technical artifact of the sequencing pipeline. A later analysis found that TCR association rates varied across HLA loci, with DRB1 alleles showing the most associated TCRs and HLA-C alleles the fewest. Because HLA typing was unavailable for some donors at each locus, only the typed subset was used in association tests. Presence/absence analyses assumed roughly uniform sequencing depth across donors, an assumption that may not hold. Correlated functional status among segregating V segments might reflect linkage disequilibrium, but an unknown experimental factor could not be ruled out. In vitro tests confirmed that three of the cytomegalovirus-associated TCR beta chains recognize cytomegalovirus antigens. It was suggested by the authors that the approach could potentially be generalized to other disease states and immunological phenotypes. This cohort had only TCR beta chains sequenced, and the lack of alpha or paired-chain data limited which features could be detected. Most TCR sequences were seen in very few donors, while some public TCRs were found in many individuals. A later genetic analysis associated a missense DCLRE1C variant with V-gene and J-gene trimming of TCR beta chains, and an independent cohort replicated the association. In a later analysis, most CMV-associated TCR beta chains were found to appear HLA-restricted, with HLA associations seemingly driven largely by CMV exposure. The earlier analysis of some 560 of the donors excluded roughly 17 rarely observed V segments, including chromosome 9 orphons, because counts were too low. Immune exposure information for the cohort was limited to CMV serostatus. In an earlier analysis of roughly 500 of the donors, most TCR beta V segments appeared in productive rearrangements about 87% or about 30% of the time, broadly matching IMGT annotations. A further reported finding was that TCR beta sequences accurately predicted the HLA-A and HLA-B alleles for most subjects in the first cohort. Assigning TCR associations to individual alleles was difficult when HLA alleles, especially DR and DQ, strongly co-occurred. The 87-base-pair reads could not distinguish some IMGT-functional V segments, including TRBV6-2 and TRBV6-3, so those segments were excluded.

The library was prepared using the immunoSEQ multiplex PCR assay. For the multiplex PCR, a mixture combining 60 forward primers for TCR Vbeta segments and 13 reverse primers for TCR Jbeta segments was used. The CDR3 region of rearranged TCR beta genes was amplified from genomic DNA by a multiplex PCR assay. The amplified TCR beta libraries were sequenced on the Illumina HiSeq System as 87-base-pair reads. The authors' analysis ran thus. A later analysis counted approximately 74 million unique TCR beta chains across the 650 to 800 repertoires, and roughly 9.9 million of these chains were shared by at least two donors. Raw reads were error-corrected and collapsed into unique sequences by a nearest-neighbor algorithm in which closely related sequences were merged to remove PCR and sequencing errors. V, D and J gene segments were assigned by aligning CDR3 sequences to IMGT reference sequences. For a sequence to be retained, at least a six-nucleotide match to both a V gene segment and a J gene segment was required. A rearrangement was called productive if the CDR3 had no stop codons and remained in frame with V and J, and every other rearrangement was called non-productive. CDR3 was defined according to IMGT convention as the region running from the second conserved V-encoded cysteine to the conserved J-encoded phenylalanine. Sequences without an unambiguous match to a single V gene segment were excluded from the earlier analysis of approximately 600 of the donors. In an earlier analysis of 450 to 750 of the donors, a V segment was called functional when productive rearrangements were above 56.7%, and segregating when the standard deviation between donors exceeded 5%. To diagnose cytomegalovirus status from the catalog of TCR beta chain sequences, a statistical classification framework was built. A later analysis assigned V and J genes by comparing TCR nucleotide sequences with IMGT/GENE-DB human TR gene sequences. A later analysis assigned CDR3 sequences and most-parsimonious VDJ recombination scenarios with the TCRdist pipeline. In a later analysis, each TCR beta chain was defined by its CDR3 amino acid sequence together with its V-gene family, and reads without a unique V-gene family were excluded. In a later analysis, around 600 highly shared, low-generation-probability nucleotide sequences were removed to address suspected cross-contamination and a sequencing artifact. In a later analysis, a clonal expansion index was calculated for each public chain from normalized within-repertoire ranks of inferred template counts. A later analysis computed generation probabilities with a VDJ recombination model fitted to out-of-frame rearrangements, and checked the results against IGoR. A later analysis scored TCR-TCR, TCR-HLA and TCR-CMV co-occurrence with hypergeometric tests, applying a repertoire-size bias correction to TCR pairs. A later analysis estimated false discovery rates by permuting HLA or CMV assignments 20 times. In a later analysis, co-occurring TCRs were grouped using DBSCAN, with TCRdist sequence similarity added in when clustering inside HLA-allele-positive subsets. Co-occurrence clustering excluded repertoires with fewer than 30,000 or more than 120,000 public chains, plus five with anomalous nucleotide sharing. TCRdb mirrors the immuneACCESS table, restricted to in-frame sequences. Some clones are absent from its copies; in checked studies, under half trace to an unresolved V gene, and the reason for the others is unknown. V and J calls and clone size come straight from that table; D and trimming were deduced from the DNA. A total of around 140,000 clones appear in this sample, roughly 75% of them only once. Roughly 2.9% of the sample is held by the ten biggest clonotypes.

With respect to this clone: Its antigen is currently not known. Its ends do not fully match the called genes, so a read error is possible.

The cohort comprised some 730 healthy bone marrow donors. All cohort members were sampled while nominally healthy, although unrecorded immune exposures were likely present. The donor tested CMV seronegative, placing the donor among the 352 seronegative members of the cohort. A peripheral blood sample was collected from each donor, and TCR beta sequencing was performed on peripheral blood mononuclear cells. Genomic DNA extraction from the blood cell samples was performed with the Qiagen DNeasy Blood Extraction Kit. From the cysteine through the phenylalanine, the CDR3 covers 15 amino acids. Only CDR3 DNA is held: 45 bases, read in frame from base 1. Based on the germline V gene (reference sequence), the CDR1 and CDR2 sequences are SSHAT and FNYEAQ.

This chain is built from TRBV7-7 and TRBJ2-7; TRBD1 agrees with 8 junctional bases. Sequencing input: PBMCs. The sequence was obtained from a female donor in good health and CMV-seronegative. The CDR3 reads as follows: CASSFGTGGGDEQYF. The DNA reads as follows: TGTGCTAGCAGCTTCGGGACAGGTGGTGGGGACGAGCAGTACTTC.